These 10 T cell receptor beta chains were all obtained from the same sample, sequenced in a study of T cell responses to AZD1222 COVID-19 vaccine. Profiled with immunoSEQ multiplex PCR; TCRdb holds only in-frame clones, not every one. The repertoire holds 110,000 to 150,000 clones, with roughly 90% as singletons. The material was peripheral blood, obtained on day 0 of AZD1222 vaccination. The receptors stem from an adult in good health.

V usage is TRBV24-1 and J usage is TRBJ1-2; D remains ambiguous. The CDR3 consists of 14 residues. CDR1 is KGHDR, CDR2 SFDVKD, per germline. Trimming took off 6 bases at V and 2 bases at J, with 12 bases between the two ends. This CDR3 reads CATSTAGRNYGYTF. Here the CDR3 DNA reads TGTGCCACCAGTACCGCCGGACGGAACTATGGCTACACCTTC.

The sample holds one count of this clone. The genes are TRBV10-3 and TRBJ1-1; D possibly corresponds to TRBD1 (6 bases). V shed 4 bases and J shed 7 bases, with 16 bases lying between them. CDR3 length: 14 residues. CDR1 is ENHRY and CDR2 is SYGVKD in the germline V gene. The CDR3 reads CAISGTVEQGEAFF. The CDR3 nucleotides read TGTGCCATCAGTGGGACAGTTGAACAGGGTGAAGCTTTCTTT.

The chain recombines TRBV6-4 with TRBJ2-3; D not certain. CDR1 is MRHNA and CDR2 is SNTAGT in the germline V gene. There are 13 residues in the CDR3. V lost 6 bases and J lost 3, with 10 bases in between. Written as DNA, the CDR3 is TGTGCCAGCAGCCACACCGGGACAGATACGCAGTATTTT. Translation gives CASSHTGTDTQYF.

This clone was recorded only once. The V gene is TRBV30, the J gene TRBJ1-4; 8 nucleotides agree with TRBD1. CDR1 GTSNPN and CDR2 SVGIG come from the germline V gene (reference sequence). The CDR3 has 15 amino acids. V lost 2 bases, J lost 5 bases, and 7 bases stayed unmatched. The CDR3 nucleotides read TGTGCCTGGAGTCGAGACAGGGGACGAAATGAAAAACTGTTTTTT. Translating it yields CAWSRDRGRNEKLFF.

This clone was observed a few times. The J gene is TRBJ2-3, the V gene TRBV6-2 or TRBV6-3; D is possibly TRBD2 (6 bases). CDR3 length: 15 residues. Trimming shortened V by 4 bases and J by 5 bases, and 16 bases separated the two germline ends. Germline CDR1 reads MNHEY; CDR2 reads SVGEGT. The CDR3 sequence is CASSSGNDGGDTQYF. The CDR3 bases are TGTGCCAGCAGTTCCGGGAACGACGGGGGAGATACGCAGTATTTT.

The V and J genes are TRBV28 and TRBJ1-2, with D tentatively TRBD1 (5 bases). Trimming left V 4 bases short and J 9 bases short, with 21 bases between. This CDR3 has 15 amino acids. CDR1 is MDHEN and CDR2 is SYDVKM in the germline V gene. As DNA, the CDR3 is TGTGCCAGCAGTTCCCCCCACGGGACCCTGCTTAGCTACACCTTC. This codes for CASSSPHGTLLSYTF.

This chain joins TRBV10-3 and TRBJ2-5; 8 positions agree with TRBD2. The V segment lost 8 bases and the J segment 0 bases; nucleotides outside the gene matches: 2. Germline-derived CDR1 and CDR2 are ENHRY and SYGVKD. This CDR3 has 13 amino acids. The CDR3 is CAIRGGDQETQYF. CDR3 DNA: TGTGCCATCCGGGGGGGGGACCAAGAGACCCAGTACTTC.

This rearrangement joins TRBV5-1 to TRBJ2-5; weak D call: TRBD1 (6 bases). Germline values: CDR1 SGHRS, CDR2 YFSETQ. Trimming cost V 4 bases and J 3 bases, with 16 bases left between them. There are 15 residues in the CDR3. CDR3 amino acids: CASSPGAGAEETQYF. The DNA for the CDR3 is TGCGCCAGCAGCCCGGGTGCAGGGGCGGAAGAGACCCAGTACTTC.

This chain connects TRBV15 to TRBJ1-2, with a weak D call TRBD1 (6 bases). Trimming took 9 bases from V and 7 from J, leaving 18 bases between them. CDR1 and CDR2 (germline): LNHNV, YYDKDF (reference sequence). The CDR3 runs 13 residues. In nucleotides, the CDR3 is TGTGCCACTAACCGGGAGGGGGAGTTTGGCTACACCTTC. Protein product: CATNREGEFGYTF.

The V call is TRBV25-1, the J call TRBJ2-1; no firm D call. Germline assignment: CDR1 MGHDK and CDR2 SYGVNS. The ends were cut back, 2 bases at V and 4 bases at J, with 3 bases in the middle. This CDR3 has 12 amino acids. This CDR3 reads CASSEPYNEQFF. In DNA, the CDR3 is TGTGCCAGCAGTGAACCTTACAATGAGCAGTTCTTC.